The rows below give T cell receptor beta chains drawn from one sample of a study of blood T cell repertoires in COVID-19. Libraries were prepared by immunoSEQ multiplex PCR; TCRdb keeps only in-frame clonotypes and omits some of them. The table includes about 280,000 clones, less than 90% detected once. What was sequenced was peripheral blood. The receptors shown here come from a human donor in a cohort sampled during active COVID-19. Each CDR3 is given with its conserved first and last residue. Fields, in order: J gene, D gene, clone size, V gene, CDR3 DNA, CDR3 protein. D genes are given only for firm matches. Expanded clones are given a class, and other clones once, few, many or no size at all.

TRBJ1-1 | TRBD1 | - | TRBV6-6 | TGTGCCAGCAGTAACCCCGGGACAGGGTTTACTGAAGCTTTCTTT | CASSNPGTGFTEAFF
TRBJ2-3 | TRBD2 | - | TRBV24-1 | TGTGCCACCAGCGGGAGGGTAAGCTCCACAGATACGCAGTATTTT | CATSGRVSSTDTQYF
TRBJ2-5 | - | - | TRBV5-1 | TGCGCCAGCAGCTCCTCCCCGACAGGACGCCGAGAGACCCAGTACTTC | CASSSSPTGRRETQYF
TRBJ2-1 | - | once | TRBV28 | TGTGCCAGCAGAATACTAGCAGCCCCCTCCATTGAGCAGTTCTTC | CASRILAAPSIEQFF
TRBJ1-4 | - | - | TRBV19 | TGTGCCAGTAGTTCCAGGGGCGCAGGCGAAAAACTGTTTTTT | CASSSRGAGEKLFF
TRBJ1-2 | - | - | TRBV9 | TGTGCCAGCAGCGTAGGGCCGACAGTCTATGGCTACACCTTC | CASSVGPTVYGYTF
TRBJ1-2 | TRBD1 | - | TRBV15 | TGTGCCACCAGCTCCGGACAGGGATACTATGGCTACACCTTC | CATSSGQGYYGYTF
TRBJ2-1 | TRBD1 | - | TRBV29-1 | TGCAGCGTTGGACAGGGGACCTACAATGAGCAGTTCTTC | CSVGQGTYNEQFF
TRBJ2-7 | - | - | TRBV12-3/TRBV12-4 | TGTGCCAGCAGTTTGAGGGTAGGCGAGCAGTACTTC | CASSLRVGEQYF
TRBJ1-2 | - | - | TRBV6-2/TRBV6-3 | TGTGCCAGCAGCAAGGGGTTTGATGGCTACACCTTC | CASSKGFDGYTF
TRBJ1-2 | - | - | TRBV7-9 | TGTGCCAGCAGCTTACGAGGAGCAGAGGGCGTCAACTATGGCTACACCTTC | CASSLRGAEGVNYGYTF
TRBJ2-7 | - | medium-sized | TRBV15 | TGTGCCACCAGCAGAGAAGCTCGCGAGCAGTACTTC | CATSREAREQYF
TRBJ2-2 | TRBD2 | - | TRBV7-8 | TGTGCCAGCAGCTTAGTGGGACTAGCGGGAGATCCCACCGGGGAGCTGTTTTTT | CASSLVGLAGDPTGELFF
TRBJ1-1 | TRBD1 | - | TRBV27 | TGTGCCAGCTGGCCGCTCCGGGACAGGGGTGAAGACACTGAAGCTTTCTTT | CASWPLRDRGEDTEAFF
TRBJ2-5 | - | - | TRBV5-6 | TGTGCCAGCACCGAGAAGGGACTCCTCTTGAGAGAGACCCAGTACTTC | CASTEKGLLLRETQYF
TRBJ1-2 | - | - | TRBV28 | TGTGCCAGCAGAATAGGGGGTGACTATGGCTACACCTTC | CASRIGGDYGYTF
TRBJ1-1 | - | - | TRBV6-6 | TGTGCCAGCAGAGTTTCGGGTGGAGGAGCTTTCTTT | CASRVSGGGAFF
TRBJ2-7 | - | - | TRBV20-1 | TGCAGTGCTTCCCTTCAGTACGAGCAGTACTTC | CSASLQYEQYF
TRBJ2-3 | - | - | TRBV5-6 | TGTGCCAGCAGCCGCACGGACAGATACACAGATACGCAGTATTTT | CASSRTDRYTDTQYF
TRBJ2-1 | TRBD2 | - | TRBV29-1 | TGCAGCGGCAGCGGGAGGTTTTCGTACAATGAGCAGTTCTTC | CSGSGRFSYNEQFF
TRBJ1-2 | TRBD1 | - | TRBV5-1 | TGCGCCAGCAGCCCACAGGGGGCCTATGAGGGCTACACCTTC | CASSPQGAYEGYTF
TRBJ2-1 | TRBD2 | - | TRBV19 | TGTGCCAGTAGTATAGCAATAGCGGGAGTAGCGAATGAGCAGTTCTTC | CASSIAIAGVANEQFF
TRBJ1-1 | TRBD1 | - | TRBV19 | TGTGCCAGTGGGGACAGGGGCCGGAACACTGAAGCTTTCTTT | CASGDRGRNTEAFF
TRBJ2-2 | - | - | TRBV18 | TGTGCCAGCTCACAGGGACACCGCGTCGGGGAGCTGTTTTTT | CASSQGHRVGELFF
TRBJ2-1 | - | - | TRBV29-1 | TGCAGCGTTGAAGGGGGGGGCACTGAGCAGTTCTTC | CSVEGGGTEQFF
TRBJ2-3 | - | - | TRBV11-1 | TGTGCCAGCAGCTTTGAGGATACGCAGTATTTT | CASSFEDTQYF
TRBJ1-1 | - | - | TRBV13 | TGTGCCAGCAGCCCAACCCGGGGGGCCGCTGAAGCTTTCTTT | CASSPTRGAAEAFF
TRBJ2-7 | TRBD2 | few | TRBV28 | TGTGCCACCCAAGGGTGGGGGGGAAGAAGCTCCTACGAGCAGTACTTC | CATQGWGGRSSYEQYF
TRBJ1-2 | TRBD1 | - | TRBV5-8 | TGTGCCAGCAGCCCAAGACAGGGCGTCTATTCCGGCTACACCTTC | CASSPRQGVYSGYTF